This record concerns one T cell receptor (beta chain) sequence. The method was immunoSEQ multiplex PCR; TCRdb's version includes in-frame clones alone and lacks a portion of them. The sample contains approximately 240,000 clones, over 80% of which appear only once. The sample comes from a study of blood T cell repertoires in COVID-19. This receptor was identified in a woman under 40 with COVID-19, enrolled during active disease. The material sequenced was peripheral blood.

For the CDR3, the DNA is TGTGCCAGTAGTGGGGAAGCGGGGAAATGGGCAGATACGCAGTATTTT. This codes for CASSGEAGKWADTQYF. V gene TRBV19 combines with J gene TRBJ2-3; 7 bases map to TRBD2. The CDR3 runs 16 residues. With 5 bases clipped from V and 4 bases from J, the junction kept 12 bases outside the gene matches. Germline CDR1 is LNHDA and CDR2 is SQIVND (reference sequence). Full variable domain (remainder filled in from reference TRBV19 and TRBJ2-3): DGGITQSPKYLFRKEGQNVTLSCEQNLNHDAMYWYRQDPGQGLRLIYYSQIVNDFQKGDIAEGYSVSREKKESFPLTVTSAQKNPTAFYLCASSGEAGKWADTQYFGPGTRLTVL.